This is a list of T cell receptor beta chains from one sample in a study of shared clonotypes between healthy human individuals. Profiled with immunoSEQ multiplex PCR; TCRdb holds only in-frame clones, not every one. The table shows 950,000 to 1,100,000 clones, with about 84% occurring only once. Sequenced sample: memory CD4+ T cells from PBMCs. Receptors originate from a young man in good health. Some clones in this sample may be carry-over from other donors' samples. Both conserved end residues are trimmed from each CDR3.

V	J	CDR3
TRBV11-2	TRBJ1-2	ASSLARRGYT
TRBV4-1	TRBJ2-1	ASSQVGPPYNEQF
TRBV5-4	TRBJ2-1	ASSPDGVGRVNEQF
TRBV15	TRBJ2-5	ATSSGQGEETQY
TRBV29-1	TRBJ1-2	SALDRITYGYT
TRBV10-2	TRBJ1-1	ASTQSNTEAF
TRBV5-1	TRBJ2-6	ASSRLEPGANVLT
TRBV11-1	TRBJ2-2	ASGLQGTGELF
TRBV5-4	TRBJ2-5	ASSLTSGIQETQY
TRBV18	TRBJ1-5	ASSVPGPNQPQH
TRBV2	TRBJ1-4	ASSEDSPSEKLF
TRBV7-9	TRBJ2-2	ASSLKGLSTGELF
TRBV29-1	TRBJ2-2	SVQGGFVDGELF
TRBV30	TRBJ2-5	AWGGTGSETQY
TRBV27	TRBJ2-7	ASSYREGREQY
TRBV28	TRBJ1-2	ASSFRDRVYGYT
TRBV18	TRBJ2-1	ASSPGLLNEQF
TRBV5-4	TRBJ1-2	ASSEGQGNWYGYT
TRBV4-3	TRBJ1-5	ASSQGSGPNQPQH
TRBV6-4	TRBJ1-5	ASSGGSTGRDQPQH
TRBV2	TRBJ2-5	ASSATSGRRETQY
TRBV7-9	TRBJ2-6	ASTLVAGANVLT
TRBV19	TRBJ1-2	ASSIQGNYGYT
TRBV27	TRBJ1-5	ASSLSGRENQPQH
TRBV6-1	TRBJ1-5	ASNPGQGFPQH
TRBV30	TRBJ2-1	AWSRGRGNEQF
TRBV20-1	TRBJ2-5	SGWSQETQY